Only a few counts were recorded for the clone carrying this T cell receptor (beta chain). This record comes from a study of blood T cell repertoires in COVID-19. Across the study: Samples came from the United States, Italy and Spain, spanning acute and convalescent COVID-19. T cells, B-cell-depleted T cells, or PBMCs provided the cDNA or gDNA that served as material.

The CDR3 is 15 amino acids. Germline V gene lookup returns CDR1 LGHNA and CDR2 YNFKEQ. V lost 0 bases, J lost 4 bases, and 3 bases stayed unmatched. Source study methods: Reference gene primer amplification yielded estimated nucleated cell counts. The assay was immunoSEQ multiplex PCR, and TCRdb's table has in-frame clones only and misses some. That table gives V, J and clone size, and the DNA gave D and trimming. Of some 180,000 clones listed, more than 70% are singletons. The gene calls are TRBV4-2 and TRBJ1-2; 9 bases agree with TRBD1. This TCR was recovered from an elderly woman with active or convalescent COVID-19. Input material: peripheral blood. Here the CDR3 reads CASSQDTGGVYGYTF. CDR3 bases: TGTGCCAGCAGCCAAGACACAGGGGGCGTCTATGGCTACACCTTC.